These T cell receptor beta chains were read from a single sample in a study of blood T cells in healthy people across ages. TCRdb analysed the 5' RACE reads with MiXCR anew, one entry per CDR3 protein. In the table there are 1,300,000 or so distinct CDR3 sequences, approximately 60% of which are singletons. Specimen: blood. These receptors all stem from a man aged 18 to 30 in good health. The CDR3 runs from the conserved cysteine through the conserved F or W. Clone size, where shown, is once, few, many, or a class for clones that have expanded.

TRBV7-9	TRBJ1-2	14	few	CASSLQGAYYGYTF
TRBV4-1	TRBJ2-7	14	few	CASSQVGEGTEQYF
TRBV11-2	TRBJ1-2	15	-	CASSLDRLPHYGYTF
TRBV10-3	TRBJ2-3	13	-	CAISEYRTDTQYF
TRBV4-1	TRBJ1-2	15	-	CASSLPDSGNYGYTF
TRBV4-3	TRBJ2-4	13	-	CASSGQAKNIQYF
TRBV6-2/TRBV6-3	TRBJ2-1	13	-	CASSSYSYNEQFF
TRBV27	TRBJ2-4	14	-	CASRGSPLGNIQYF
TRBV5-5	TRBJ2-7	16	-	CASSLWGTGTLGEQYF
TRBV28	TRBJ2-7	15	-	CASSSSTGGWYEQYF
TRBV25-1	TRBJ2-3	11	few	CASSVGVAWYF
TRBV12-1	TRBJ2-1	15	-	CASSSQRTLYNEQFF
TRBV5-1	TRBJ2-5	14	-	CASSFGTTKWTQYF
TRBV3-1	TRBJ1-2	17	few	CASSQGDRDRHHYGYTF
TRBV29-1	TRBJ2-5	16	-	CSVEVDEGAPQETQYF
TRBV20-1	-	13	-	CSVDNRDSYEQYF
TRBV20-1	TRBJ2-5	18	-	CSARPLVRDRGEKETQYF
TRBV30	TRBJ2-5	14	-	CAWRAPGGAQTQYF
TRBV20-1	TRBJ2-3	14	once	CSAIQGLLTDTQYF
TRBV4-1	TRBJ2-1	14	-	CANSQRVGGFEQFF
TRBV20-1	TRBJ1-2	13	few	CSAMDRGVGGYTF
TRBV25-1	TRBJ1-5	14	-	CASSETGRGQPQHF
TRBV11-2	TRBJ2-1	19	-	CASRAGLAGPTVTNNEQFF
TRBV29-1	TRBJ1-2	14	-	CSVVARQPSYGYTF
TRBV6-1	TRBJ1-6	16	-	CASREDRGLSDSPLHF
TRBV5-1	TRBJ2-1	16	-	CASSRGGPYYYNEQFF
TRBV29-1	TRBJ2-7	13	-	CSVEVGRYYEQYF
TRBV3-1	TRBJ1-2	16	-	CASSQSWTGPSYGYTF
TRBV7-2	TRBJ2-4	15	-	CASSPTSGGINIQYF
TRBV5-1	TRBJ2-5	14	-	CASSLIQLKETQYF
TRBV7-9	TRBJ2-3	16	-	CASSPPSGKITDTQYF
TRBV28	TRBJ1-4	15	-	CASSRHREMLGKLFF
TRBV14	TRBJ2-1	17	-	CASSPALGPSSYNEQFF
TRBV20-1	TRBJ2-4	15	-	CSATPTSGRLDIQYF
TRBV5-4	TRBJ2-1	11	-	CASSWSEEQFF
TRBV6-5	TRBJ2-1	14	-	CASSYSGEVNEQFF
TRBV7-2	TRBJ2-5	16	-	CASSIAPTGGLETQYF
TRBV12-3/TRBV12-4	TRBJ2-3	15	-	CASSLVPGGTDTQYF
TRBV6-1	TRBJ1-1	14	-	CASSEADRRGEAFF
TRBV7-9	TRBJ2-7	13	few	CASRSRYTYEQYF
TRBV5-6	TRBJ1-1	12	-	CASSDERAEAFF
TRBV20-1	-	13	-	CSVRARVSETQYF
TRBV4-3	TRBJ1-2	15	-	CASSRWRDGINGYTF
TRBV6-5	TRBJ2-2	15	-	CASSYPWRATGELFF
TRBV28	TRBJ1-6	20	once	CASSIRDIDPWSSYNSPLHF
TRBV28	TRBJ2-4	14	few	CASSAAVAKNIQYF
TRBV27	TRBJ2-7	15	-	CASSSPGQGSHKQYF
TRBV6-2/TRBV6-3	TRBJ2-1	15	few	CASSYPGLEATEQFF
TRBV4-1	TRBJ2-3	15	-	CASSQEGADTDTQYF
TRBV4-1	TRBJ1-1	14	few	CASSPQIMNTEAFF
TRBV4-2	TRBJ1-4	15	few	CASSQPGHPNEKLFF
TRBV7-9	TRBJ2-1	14	-	CASGRGAGRDEQFF
TRBV7-2	TRBJ2-3	17	-	CASSLAVTSRAQDTQYF
TRBV4-2	TRBJ1-2	17	-	CASSQVDWDRGQEGYTF
TRBV27	-	13	-	CASSPLSGDEQYF
TRBV10-1	TRBJ1-1	14	-	CASRSGQGDTEAFF
TRBV11-2	TRBJ2-7	14	-	CASSPSGRFYEQYF
TRBV20-1	TRBJ2-1	15	-	CSAAVGSEGYNEQFF
TRBV6-1	TRBJ2-1	13	-	CASSDTRVYEQFF
TRBV20-1	TRBJ1-2	14	-	CSAYRGENFYGYTF